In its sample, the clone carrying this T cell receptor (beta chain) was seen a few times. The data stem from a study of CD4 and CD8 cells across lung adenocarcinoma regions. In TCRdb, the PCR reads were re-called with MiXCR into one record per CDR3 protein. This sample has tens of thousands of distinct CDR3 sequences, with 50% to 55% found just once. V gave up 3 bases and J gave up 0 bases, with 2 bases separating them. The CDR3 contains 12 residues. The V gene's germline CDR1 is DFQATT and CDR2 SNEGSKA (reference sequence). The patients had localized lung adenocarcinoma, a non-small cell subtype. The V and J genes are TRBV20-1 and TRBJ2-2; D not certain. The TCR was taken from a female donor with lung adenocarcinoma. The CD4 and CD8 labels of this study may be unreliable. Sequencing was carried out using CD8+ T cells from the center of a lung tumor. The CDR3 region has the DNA TGCAGTGCTAGTCCGAACACCGGGGAGCTGTTTTTT. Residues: CSASPNTGELFF.